Following are 21 T cell receptor beta chains from one sample sequenced in a study of regulatory T cells in long-lasting Graves disease. Construction of the TCR beta libraries employed iRepertoire HTBI primers in conjunction with Arm-PCR of CDR3 regions. Each CDR3 protein gets one entry after TCRdb re-called the multiplex PCR reads with MiXCR. In the table there are around 240,000 distinct CDR3 sequences, around 18% of which are singletons. The time point is: newly diagnosed GD, antithyroid drugs for less than 3 months. The authors made the TCR library using RNA they extracted from PBMCs. The same data also contributed to another study, on T cells in Graves' hyperthyroidism and ophthalmopathy.

The source material was peripheral blood mononuclear cells (PBMCs), sampled at new diagnosis, from a patient treated with antithyroid drugs. The receptors shown here come from a woman aged 25 to 39 with Graves disease.

This clonotype has at least ten counts. The J gene is TRBJ1-5, the V gene TRBV2; D not certain. V was pared by 8 bases and J by 1 base, with 18 bases between. Looked up from germline, CDR1 is SNHLY and CDR2 is FYNNEI. The CDR3 extends over 16 amino acids. CDR3 sequence (DNA): TGTGCCAGCCGGAAGGGATCCCAGAGGAGCAATCAGCCCCAGCATTTT. Residues: CASRKGSQRSNQPQHF.

This clonotype showed up many times. V is TRBV3-1 and J is TRBJ1-2; unclear D gene. V lost 3 bases to trimming and J lost 6 bases, with 17 bases between them. The CDR3 runs 15 residues. Germline CDR1 is LGHDT and CDR2 is YNNKEL (reference sequence). CDR3 DNA sequence: TGTGCCAGCAGCCACCTCTCCGGCGTGGGTAATGGCTACACCTTC. This sequence encodes CASSHLSGVGNGYTF.

The sample holds many counts of this clonotype. The chain uses TRBV6-1 and TRBJ2-7; 11 bases match TRBD1. Germline lookup yields CDR1 MNHNS and CDR2 SASEGT. Unmatched junction bases numbered 15, after V lost 7 bases and J lost 4 bases. The CDR3 length is 17 residues. In nucleotides, the CDR3 is TGTGCCAGCACCCTGCCCTCGTCCGGGACAGGGGGTTACGAGCAGTACTTC. Translation: CASTLPSSGTGGYEQYF.

The chain has TRBV3-1 and TRBJ2-7; 9 bases line up with TRBD1. Per the germline V gene, CDR1 is LGHDT and CDR2 is YNNKEL (reference sequence). The junction had 8 bases not matched to a gene; V was cut back by 4 bases and J by 4 bases. CDR3 length: 15 amino acids. The CDR3: CASSLGTGFDYEQYF. The CDR3 DNA sequence: TGTGCCAGCAGCCTAGGGACAGGGTTTGATTACGAGCAGTACTTC.

The chain links TRBV6-1 to TRBJ1-1, with 9 positions matching TRBD1. This CDR3 is 15 amino acids long. The V segment lost 6 bases and the J segment 4 bases; nucleotides outside the gene matches: 9. Germline lookup yields CDR1 MNHNS and CDR2 SASEGT. CDR3 coding DNA: TGTGCCAGCAGCCGAGGACAGGGGCCGGGCACTGAAGCTTTCTTT. Translating it yields CASSRGQGPGTEAFF.

This clonotype was seen ten or more times. The gene calls are TRBV7-9 and TRBJ1-1, with D possibly being TRBD1 (6 bases). Germline CDR1 SEHNR, CDR2 FQNEAQ (reference sequence). Trimming took off 5 bases at V and 0 bases at J, with 16 bases between the two ends. CDR3 length equals 16 residues. The CDR3, as DNA: TGTGCCAGCAGCCCCCAGTGGGACACCATGAACACTGAAGCTTTCTTT. Translated: CASSPQWDTMNTEAFF.

This clonotype was observed many times. The V call is TRBV20-1, the J call TRBJ2-1; 12 positions match TRBD2. Judging by the DNA end, TRBJ2-3 fits better; the J call may be wrong. Germline V gene lookup returns CDR1 DFQATT and CDR2 SNEGSKA (reference sequence). CDR3 size: 15 residues. The CDR3 bases are TGCAGTGCTAGCACTAGCGGGGGGAACACAGATACGCAGTATTTT. Its translation is CSASTSGGNTDTQYF.

This clonotype was recorded at least ten times. The chain is built from TRBV6-2 or TRBV6-3 and TRBJ2-5, with TRBD2 identical over 11 bases. This CDR3 contains 14 residues. Unmatched junction bases numbered 2, after V lost 6 bases and J lost 2 bases. Germline values: CDR1 MNHEY, CDR2 SVGEGT. CDR3 protein: CASSWTSGQETQYF. As DNA, the CDR3 is TGTGCCAGCAGCTGGACTAGCGGGCAAGAGACCCAGTACTTC.

This clonotype appeared many times. The chain joins TRBV20-1 to TRBJ1-1, with 9 bases aligning to TRBD1. Per germline, CDR1 DFQATT and CDR2 SNEGSKA (reference sequence). CDR3 length: 13 amino acids. V dropped 5 bases and J dropped 3; count of bases not matched to a gene: 4. CDR3 sequence (DNA): TGCAGTGCTTACTGGACAGGGGACACTGAAGCTTTCTTT. Protein: CSAYWTGDTEAFF.

The table lists this clonotype with many counts. The CDR3 protein is CAISEGSTEAFF. In nucleotides, the CDR3 is TGTGCCATCAGTGAGGGATCCACTGAAGCTTTCTTT. The V call is TRBV10-3, the J call TRBJ1-1; D uncertain. V was clipped by 2 bases and J by 4 bases, with 5 bases between them. Germline loops: CDR1 ENHRY, CDR2 SYGVKD. CDR3 length: 12 residues.

This clonotype has ten or more counts. The gene calls are TRBV3-1 and TRBJ2-7; a possible D gene is TRBD2 (6 bases). V gave up 4 bases and J gave up 6 bases, with 13 bases separating them. Germline loops: CDR1 LGHDT, CDR2 YNNKEL (reference sequence). This CDR3 region has 13 residues. CDR3 protein: CASSPDGSGEQYF. CDR3 coding DNA: TGTGCCAGCAGCCCGGACGGGAGTGGCGAGCAGTACTTC.

This clonotype was picked up many times. This rearrangement joins TRBV5-1 to TRBJ2-1; 14 bases are a match to TRBD2. Germline V gives CDR1 SGHRS, CDR2 YFSETQ. The junction had 7 bases not matched to a gene; V was cut back by 7 bases and J by 7 bases. CDR3 size: 15 residues. CDR3 nucleotide sequence: TGCGCCAGCCAGACTAGCGGGGGGGCTGGGAATGAGCAGTTCTTC. Its protein is CASQTSGGAGNEQFF. Full variable domain (remainder filled in from reference TRBV5-1 and TRBJ2-1): KAGVTQTPRYLIKTRGQQVTLSCSPISGHRSVSWYQQTPGQGLQFLFEYFSETQRNKGNFPGRFSGRQFSNSRSEMNVSTLELGDSALYLCASQTSGGAGNEQFFGPGTRLTVL.

This clonotype was picked up many times. This chain links TRBV12-3 or TRBV12-4 with TRBJ1-4; a possible D gene is TRBD1 (5 bases). This CDR3 contains 13 residues. V shed 3 bases and J shed 8 bases, with 10 bases lying between them. The CDR3, as DNA: TGTGCCAGCAGTTTCAGTGGGGACGAAAAACTGTTTTTT. Amino acids: CASSFSGDEKLFF.

This clonotype was picked up many times. The V call is TRBV7-2, the J call TRBJ1-6, with D tentatively TRBD1 (5 bases). Per germline, CDR1 SGHTA and CDR2 FQGNSA. CDR3 length: 13 amino acids. Trimming stripped 5 bases from V and 9 bases from J, with 11 bases between. CDR3 sequence reads: CASSQAGGSPLHF. CDR3 DNA sequence: TGTGCCAGCAGCCAGGCGGGGGGTTCACCCCTCCACTTT.

This clonotype came up many times. The chain combines TRBV6-1 with TRBJ1-5; tentative D call: TRBD1 (5 bases). CDR1 MNHNS and CDR2 SASEGT come from the germline V gene. This CDR3 spans 15 amino acids. Trimming stripped 0 bases from V and 6 bases from J, with 12 bases between. CDR3 loop: CASSEAWVGAQPQHF. In nucleotides, the CDR3 is TGTGCCAGCAGTGAAGCCTGGGTTGGGGCTCAGCCCCAGCATTTT.

This clonotype has ten or more counts. The chain couples TRBV20-1 to TRBJ2-3; the match to TRBD2 covers 8 bases. V was clipped by 2 bases and J by 6 bases; unmatched bases: 16. The CDR3 contains 17 residues. Germline CDR1 DFQATT, CDR2 SNEGSKA (reference sequence). CDR3 in amino acids: CSARPALGLAPRDTQYF. DNA for the CDR3: TGCAGTGCTAGACCCGCACTTGGACTAGCCCCCCGCGATACGCAGTATTTT.

This clonotype was counted at least ten times. The V gene is TRBV27, the J gene TRBJ1-3, with D hard to call. V gave up 2 bases and J gave up 0 bases, with 11 bases separating them. The germline gives CDR1 MNHEY, CDR2 SMNVEV (reference sequence). This CDR3 is built from 16 residues. Here the CDR3 reads CASSLRAGLSGNTIYF. In DNA, the CDR3 is TGTGCCAGCAGTTTACGGGCAGGCCTCTCTGGAAACACCATATATTTT.

With regard to this clonotype: A read error may be the cause here, since a much bigger clone is one base away. The J gene is TRBJ2-7, the V gene TRBV5-8, with 10 bases identical to TRBD2. Germline CDR1 is SGHTS and CDR2 is YDEGEE. V lost 3 bases and J lost 7; bases outside the gene matches: 10. This CDR3 comprises 15 residues. As DNA, the CDR3 is TGTGCCAGCAGCTCATTAGCGGGGGGCCACAATGAGCAGTACTTC. This encodes CASSSLAGGHNEQYF.

The chain joins TRBV19 to TRBJ1-4; D possibly corresponds to TRBD1 (5 bases). The CDR3 totals 17 residues. The V gene lost 3 bases and the J gene lost 1 base, with 15 bases spanning the gap. Germline V gene sequence: CDR1 LNHDA, CDR2 SQIVND (reference sequence). The CDR3 DNA follows: TGTGCCAGTAGTATCCCTTTGCTCAGGGTAACTAATGAAAAACTGTTTTTT. It encodes CASSIPLLRVTNEKLFF.

The chain links TRBV25-1 to TRBJ1-1; D unclear. The length of the CDR3 is 13 residues. The germline V and J ends were trimmed by 10 bases and 5 bases, with 17 bases remaining between them. Germline V gene data show CDR1 as MGHDK and CDR2 as SYGVNS. CDR3 in DNA: TGTGCCACCGCCCGGGGAGGGCCGACTGAAGCTTTCTTT. This sequence encodes CATARGGPTEAFF.

This clonotype was counted ten times or more. The chain carries TRBV10-3 and TRBJ2-3, with 10 bases identical to TRBD2. The CDR3 sequence is 13 residues long. The junction had 4 bases not matched to a gene; V was cut back by 9 bases and J by 4 bases. The V gene's germline CDR1 is ENHRY and CDR2 SYGVKD. The CDR3 DNA reads TGTGCCATTTTAGCGGGGGGCTCAGATACGCAGTATTTT. The encoded protein is CAILAGGSDTQYF.